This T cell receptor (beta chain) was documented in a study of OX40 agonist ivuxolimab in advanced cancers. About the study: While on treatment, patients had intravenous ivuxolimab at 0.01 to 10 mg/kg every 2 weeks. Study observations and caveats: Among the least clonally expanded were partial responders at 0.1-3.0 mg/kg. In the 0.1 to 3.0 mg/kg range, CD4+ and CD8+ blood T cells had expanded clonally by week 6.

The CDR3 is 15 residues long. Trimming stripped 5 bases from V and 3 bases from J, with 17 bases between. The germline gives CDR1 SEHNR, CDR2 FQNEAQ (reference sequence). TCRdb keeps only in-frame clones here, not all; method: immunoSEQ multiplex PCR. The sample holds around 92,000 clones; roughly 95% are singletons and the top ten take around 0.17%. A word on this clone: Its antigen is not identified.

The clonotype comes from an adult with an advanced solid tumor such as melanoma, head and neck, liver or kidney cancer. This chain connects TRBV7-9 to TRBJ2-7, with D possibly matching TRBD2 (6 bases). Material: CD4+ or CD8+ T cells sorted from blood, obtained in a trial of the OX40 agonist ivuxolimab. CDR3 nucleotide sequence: TGTGCCAGCAGCACAGAGGTTTGGGGGGACTACGAGCAGTACTTC. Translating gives CASSTEVWGDYEQYF.